The 25 T cell receptor beta chains below were found in one sample sequenced in a study of CD8 T cells in Susac syndrome. Reverse transcription of about 0.45 to 1 ug RNA used random hexamers. TCRdb reprocessed the immunoSEQ multiplex PCR reads via MiXCR and lists one record per CDR3 protein. The sample holds some 110,000 distinct CDR3 sequences, 85% to 95% seen once. Material for sequencing was CD8+ T cells from PBMCs. The receptors come from a human donor with multiple sclerosis.

CDR3 in DNA: TGTGCCAGCAGCCACGCCGGAGGATCGGGCAATGAGCAGTTCTTC. Encoded protein: CASSHAGGSGNEQFF. The chain links TRBV27 to TRBJ2-1, with D perhaps matching TRBD2 (5 bases). V lost 6 bases and J lost 6, with 18 bases in between. CDR1 MNHEY and CDR2 SMNVEV come from the germline V gene (reference sequence). The CDR3 runs to 15 residues.

The J gene is TRBJ2-1, the V gene TRBV27; tentative D call: TRBD1 (6 bases). Germline CDR1 is MNHEY and CDR2 is SMNVEV (reference sequence). CDR3 length equals 13 residues. Trimming removed 3 bases at V and 9 bases at J, with 12 bases between. In nucleotides, the CDR3 is TGTGCCAGCAGTTTTGGTGCAGGGGTTGAGCAGTTCTTC. Its protein is CASSFGAGVEQFF.

The table lists this clonotype with a count of one. The chain combines TRBV20-1 with TRBJ2-7, with D possibly matching TRBD2 (6 bases). The CDR3 contains 15 residues. Germline CDR1 DFQATT, CDR2 SNEGSKA (reference sequence). V was clipped by 4 bases and J by 1 base, with 17 bases between them. The CDR3 loop is CSATSRGTLSYEQYF. The CDR3 region has the DNA TGCAGTGCTACCTCCCGGGGGACCCTTTCCTACGAGCAGTACTTC.

This sequence joins TRBV9 and TRBJ1-2, with D possibly being TRBD1 (5 bases). The CDR3 consists of 16 residues. Looked up from germline, CDR1 is SGDLS and CDR2 is YYNGEE. V dropped 0 bases and J dropped 2 bases, with 14 bases sitting between them. The CDR3 is CASSVATGPTNYGYTF. CDR3 nucleotide sequence: TGTGCCAGCAGCGTAGCTACAGGACCGACCAACTATGGCTACACCTTC. Full variable domain (missing parts from reference TRBV9 and TRBJ1-2): DSGVTQTPKHLITATGQRVTLRCSPRSGDLSVYWYQQSLDQGLQFLIQYYNGEERAKGNILERFSAQQFPDLHSELNLSSLELGDSALYFCASSVATGPTNYGYTFGSGTRLTVV.

The chain links TRBV6-2 or TRBV6-3 to TRBJ2-7; D might be TRBD1 (5 bases). The V end was cut by 4 bases, the J end by 5 bases, with 12 bases between. Germline V gene lookup returns CDR1 MNHEY and CDR2 SVGEGT. The CDR3 length is 13 residues. The CDR3 is CASSSGWFNEQYF. CDR3 DNA: TGTGCCAGCAGTTCAGGGTGGTTCAACGAGCAGTACTTC.

The chain uses TRBV12-3 or TRBV12-4 and TRBJ2-7, with unresolved D. The CDR3 totals 14 residues. V was pared by 1 base and J by 0 bases, with 7 bases between. In DNA form, the CDR3 reads TGTGCCAGCAGTTTAGGCGAGAGCTCCTACGAGCAGTACGTC. Protein: CASSLGESSYEQYV.

J is TRBJ1-1 and V is TRBV5-1, with D perhaps TRBD1 (6 bases). The V gene lost 0 bases and the J gene lost 11 bases, with 17 bases spanning the gap. From germline, CDR1 is SGHRS and CDR2 YFSETQ. This CDR3 contains 14 residues. In nucleotides, the CDR3 is TGCGCCAGCAGCTTGGCGAGGCAGGGGATTGAGGCTTTCTTT. Its protein is CASSLARQGIEAFF. Full variable domain (remainder filled in from reference TRBV5-1 and TRBJ1-1): KAGVTQTPRYLIKTRGQQVTLSCSPISGHRSVSWYQQTPGQGLQFLFEYFSETQRNKGNFPGRFSGRQFSNSRSEMNVSTLELGDSALYLCASSLARQGIEAFFGQGTRLTVV.

V usage is TRBV4-1 and J usage is TRBJ1-4; D unresolved. The CDR3 is 17 residues long. Between the trimmed V and J ends, which lost 2 bases and 4 bases, there was a span of 17 bases. CDR1 and CDR2 from the germline V gene are MGHRA and YSYEKL. CDR3 sequence reads: CASSQRARAELNEKLFF. CDR3 in DNA: TGCGCCAGCAGCCAAAGAGCGCGGGCCGAACTTAATGAAAAACTGTTTTTT.

The count of this clonotype is one. The rearrangement joins TRBV7-2 to TRBJ2-7, with TRBD2 matching over 7 bases. The J segment lost 2 bases and the V segment lost 8 bases, leaving 9 bases of the junction unmatched. CDR1 SGHTA and CDR2 FQGNSA come from the germline V gene. The CDR3 is 14 amino acids. Here the CDR3 DNA reads TGTGCCAGCGCCCCGGGACTACTTCCCTACGAGCAGTACGTC. This gives the protein CASAPGLLPYEQYV.

This chain joins TRBV5-1 and TRBJ2-3, with 7 bases fitting TRBD2. V dropped 6 bases and J dropped 4; count of bases not matched to a gene: 11. Germline assignment: CDR1 SGHRS and CDR2 YFSETQ. The CDR3 contains 15 residues. This CDR3 is CASTLSGIRPDTQYF. The CDR3 DNA is TGCGCCAGCACCCTCAGCGGGATAAGACCAGATACGCAGTATTTT.

The gene calls are TRBV5-6 and TRBJ2-4; 9 bases match TRBD1. The CDR3 is 15 residues long. The V gene's germline CDR1 is SGHDT and CDR2 YYEEEE. With 4 bases clipped from V and 0 bases from J, the junction kept 2 bases outside the gene matches. CDR3 coding DNA: TGTGCCAGCAGCGTGGGACAGGGAGCCAAAAACATTCAGTACTTC. Protein sequence: CASSVGQGAKNIQYF. The whole variable domain, filled in from reference TRBV5-6 and TRBJ2-4, reads DAGVTQSPTHLIKTRGQQVTLRCSPKSGHDTVSWYQQALGQGPQFIFQYYEEEERQRGNFPDRFSGHQFPNYSSELNVNALLLGDSALYLCASSVGQGAKNIQYFGAGTRLSVL.

This clonotype showed up just once. This chain links TRBV9 with TRBJ2-3, with 9 bases aligning to TRBD2. This CDR3 is 16 amino acids long. Per the germline V gene, CDR1 is SGDLS and CDR2 is YYNGEE. After removal of 1 base from V and 4 bases from J, the junction contained 7 bases not matched to a gene. The CDR3 coding sequence is TGTGCCAGCAGCGTATCTAGCGGGGAGTGGGCAGATACGCAGTATTTT. It is translated as CASSVSSGEWADTQYF.

The rearrangement uses TRBV12-3 or TRBV12-4 and TRBJ2-1, with D perhaps TRBD2 (5 bases). CDR3 length equals 11 residues. Trimming took off 5 bases at V and 14 bases at J, with 13 bases between the two ends. Here the CDR3 reads CASSPGMREFF. The CDR3 nucleotides are TGTGCCAGCAGTCCAGGTATGAGGGAGTTCTTC.

The V and J genes are TRBV3-1 and TRBJ2-2, with D possibly TRBD1 on 6 matching bases. This CDR3 is 16 amino acids long. CDR1 is LGHDT, CDR2 YNNKEL, per germline (reference sequence). Deletions cut 0 bases from V and 2 bases from J, with 10 bases between. In DNA form, the CDR3 reads TGTGCCAGCAGCCAAGAGGTGACAGGCAACACCGGGGAGCTGTTTTTT. This encodes CASSQEVTGNTGELFF.

This chain joins TRBV9 and TRBJ2-1; the match to TRBD1 covers 7 bases. J was trimmed by 9 bases and V by 3 bases; bases with no gene match: 9. This CDR3 has 14 residues. Germline CDR1 is SGDLS and CDR2 is YYNGEE. This chain's CDR3 is CASSESGSGGEQFF. CDR3 nucleotide sequence: TGTGCCAGCAGCGAAAGCGGATCAGGGGGTGAGCAGTTCTTC.

The chain is built from TRBV7-2 and TRBJ2-3; D gene uncertain. CDR1 and CDR2 (germline): SGHTA, FQGNSA. This CDR3 has 17 amino acids. V dropped 4 bases and J dropped 2 bases, with 19 bases sitting between them. The CDR3: CASSSTILNANTDTQYF. The CDR3 nucleotides are TGTGCCAGCAGCTCCACTATCCTGAACGCCAACACAGATACGCAGTATTTT.

This clonotype was found once. This chain connects TRBV12-2 to TRBJ2-2. TRBV12-2 is a listed pseudogene. The CDR3 is made up of 18 amino acids. The CDR3 sequence is CASRLGKLGGKNTGELFF. CDR3 DNA: TGTGCAAGTCGCTTGGGGAAATTAGGCGGCAAGAACACCGGGGAGCTGTTTTTT.

The chain is built from TRBV12-3 or TRBV12-4 and TRBJ2-5; D tentatively fits TRBD1 or TRBD2 (5 bases each). V lost 7 bases to trimming and J lost 4 bases, with 16 bases between them. CDR3 length: 14 residues. CDR3 in amino acids: CASNWDRSGETQYF. CDR3 coding DNA: TGTGCCAGCAATTGGGACCGATCTGGAGAGACCCAGTACTTC.

This chain uses TRBV11-2 with TRBJ2-5; 7 nucleotides line up with TRBD2. Germline CDR1 reads SGHAT; CDR2 reads FQNNGV. Trimming took 1 base from V and 5 from J; bases not matched to a gene: 10. The CDR3 is 16 amino acids. The CDR3 nucleotides read TGTGCCAGCAGCTTAGGCCTAGCGGTAGGGAGGGAGACCCAGTACTTC. Its protein is CASSLGLAVGRETQYF.

This clonotype was counted between two and nine times. The chain carries TRBV6-6 and TRBJ2-2; D uncertain. The CDR3 totals 13 residues. Germline V CDR1 and CDR2: MNHNY, SVGAGI (reference sequence). Between the trimmed V and J ends, which lost 5 bases and 3 bases, there was a span of 7 bases. The CDR3 coding sequence is TGTGCCAGCAGTCCCTCGGACACCGGGGAGCTGTTTTTT. Protein product: CASSPSDTGELFF.

This chain links TRBV6-5 with TRBJ1-5; D ambiguous. The CDR3 covers 13 residues. V lost 6 bases to trimming and J lost 2 bases, with 8 bases between them. The germline gives CDR1 MNHEY, CDR2 SVGAGI. The DNA of the CDR3 is TGTGCCAGCAGCCGGCGGGGCAATCAGCCCCAGCATTTT. This translates into CASSRRGNQPQHF.

The rearrangement uses TRBV29-1 and TRBJ1-3; 7 nucleotides agree with TRBD1. Trimming cost V 3 bases and J 2 bases; bases outside gene matches: 13. CDR1 and CDR2 from the germline V gene are SQVTM and ANQGSEA. This CDR3 is 17 amino acids long. The CDR3 here is CSVDGGGGRGTGNTIYF. The CDR3 DNA sequence: TGCAGCGTTGACGGAGGAGGGGGCAGAGGGACTGGAAACACCATATATTTT.

V is TRBV24-1 and J is TRBJ2-1, with D hard to call. V was shortened by 3 bases and J by 7 bases, with 18 bases between the two germline ends. The CDR3 loop spans 16 amino acids. CDR1 is KGHDR, CDR2 SFDVKD, per germline. CDR3 sequence reads: CATSDPVRVAGNEQFF. The CDR3 DNA reads as TGTGCCACCAGTGATCCGGTAAGGGTGGCCGGGAATGAGCAGTTCTTC.

This sequence joins TRBV6-6 and TRBJ1-1; D unclear. The ends were cut back, 6 bases at V and 4 bases at J, with 18 bases in the middle. CDR1 MNHNY and CDR2 SVGAGI come from the germline V gene (reference sequence). The CDR3 loop spans 15 amino acids. The CDR3 DNA reads as TGTGCCAGCAGCGCCGCGGGCCCCACGGGCACTGAAGCTTTCTTT. Its translation: CASSAAGPTGTEAFF.

The chain has TRBV18 and TRBJ1-1, with no clear D. The germline V gene has CDR1 KGHSH and CDR2 LQKENI. The CDR3 contains 15 residues. V was clipped by 5 bases and J by 3 bases, with 16 bases between them. Here the CDR3 reads CASSEPTLGDTEAFF. CDR3 sequence (DNA): TGTGCCAGCTCAGAGCCGACGCTCGGGGACACTGAAGCTTTCTTT.